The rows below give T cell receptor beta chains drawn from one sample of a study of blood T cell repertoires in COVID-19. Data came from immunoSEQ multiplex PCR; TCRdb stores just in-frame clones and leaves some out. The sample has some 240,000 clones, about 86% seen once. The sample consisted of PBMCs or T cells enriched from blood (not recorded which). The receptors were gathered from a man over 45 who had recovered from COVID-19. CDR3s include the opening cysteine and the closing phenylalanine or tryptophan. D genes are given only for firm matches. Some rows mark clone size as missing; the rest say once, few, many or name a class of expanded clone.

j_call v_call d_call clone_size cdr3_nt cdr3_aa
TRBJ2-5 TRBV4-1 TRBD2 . TGCGCCAGCAGCCGAAGCGGGACCCAAGAGACCCAGTACTTC CASSRSGTQETQYF
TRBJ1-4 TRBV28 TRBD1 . TGTGCCAGCAGTTTATTGCCGGGACAGGGGGATGAAAAACTGTTTTTT CASSLLPGQGDEKLFF
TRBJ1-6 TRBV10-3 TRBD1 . TGTGCCATCAGTGAGGGACAGGGTTTGAATTCACCCCTCCACTTT CAISEGQGLNSPLHF
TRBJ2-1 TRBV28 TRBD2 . TGTGCCAGCAGTCTCAGAACTAGCGGCCTCTACAATGAGCAGTTCTTC CASSLRTSGLYNEQFF
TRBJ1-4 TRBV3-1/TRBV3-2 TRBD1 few TGTGCCAGCGGGGGGACAGCCTTTGAAAAACTGTTTTTT CASGGTAFEKLFF
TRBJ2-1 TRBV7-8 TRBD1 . TGTGCCAGCAGCTCCCGGGACAGGGGGCTCTCCTACAATGAGCAGTTCTTC CASSSRDRGLSYNEQFF
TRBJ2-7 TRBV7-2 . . TGTGCCAGCAGCTTCGGACGGACAGAATACGAGCAGTACTTC CASSFGRTEYEQYF
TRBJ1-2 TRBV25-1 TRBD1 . TGTGCCAGCAGAAGGGGACAGGGGAACTATGGCTACACCTTC CASRRGQGNYGYTF
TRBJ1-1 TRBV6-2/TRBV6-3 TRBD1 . TGTGCCAGCAGTGACCAACAGGGGGCTTCCACTGAAGCTTTCTTT CASSDQQGASTEAFF
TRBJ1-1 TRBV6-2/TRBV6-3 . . TGTGCCAGCAGTTACTGGGGGCCCCAGGGCCCTAACACTGAAGCTTTCTTT CASSYWGPQGPNTEAFF
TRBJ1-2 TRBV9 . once TGTGCCAGCAGTCAGGGTGAATCCGTCGGCTACACCTTC CASSQGESVGYTF
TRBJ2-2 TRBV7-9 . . TGTGCCAGCAGCCATCTCCGAGGGACACTCTACACCGGGGAGCTGTTTTTT CASSHLRGTLYTGELFF
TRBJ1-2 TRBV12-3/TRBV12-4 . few TGTGCCAGCAGTTTAACAGGGTCCGCTGGCTACACCTTC CASSLTGSAGYTF
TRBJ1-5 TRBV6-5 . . TGTGCCAGCAGTTACTCGAAGGGGAGCAATCAGCCCCAGCATTTT CASSYSKGSNQPQHF
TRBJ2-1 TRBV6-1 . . TGTGCCAGCAGTGAAGCAAGGACAGAGAAGAGCTCCTACAATGAGCAGTTCTTC CASSEARTEKSSYNEQFF
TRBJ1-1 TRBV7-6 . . TGTGCCAGCAGCTTAGTCCTAAGGGGCAGGAGGAACACTGAAGCTTTCTTT CASSLVLRGRRNTEAFF
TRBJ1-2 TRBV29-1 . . TGCAGCGCCCCGGGGGGGATGGGCTACACCTTC CSAPGGMGYTF
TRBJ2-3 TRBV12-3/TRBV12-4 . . TGTGCCACTCGGACAGCCTTGTATACGCAGTATTTT CATRTALYTQYF
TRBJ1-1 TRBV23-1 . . TGCGCCCCCACAGGGATCTATGTGAACACTGAAGCTTTCTTT CAPTGIYVNTEAFF
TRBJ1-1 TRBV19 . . TGTGCCAGTAGTATCACAGGGCACACTGAAGCTTTCTTT CASSITGHTEAFF
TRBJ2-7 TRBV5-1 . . TGCGCCAGCAGCTTGATACAGTCCGAGCAGTACTTC CASSLIQSEQYF
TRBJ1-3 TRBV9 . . TGTGCCAGCAGCCCGCGGGGGGTTCAGGGTACGTTGAAGTCCTCTGGAAACACCATATATTTT CASSPRGVQGTLKSSGNTIYF
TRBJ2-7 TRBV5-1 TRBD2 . TGCGCCAGCAGCTTGGAGCTAGCGGTGCCCTACGAGCAGTACTTC CASSLELAVPYEQYF
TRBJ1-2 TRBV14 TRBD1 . TGTGCCAGCAGCCCAACGGGGACAGGGGCACATGGCTACACCTTC CASSPTGTGAHGYTF
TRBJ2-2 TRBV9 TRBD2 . TGTGCCAGCAGCGTGGAGGGAGGGAGGGAGCTGTTTTTT CASSVEGGRELFF
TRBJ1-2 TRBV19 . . TGTGCCAGTAGTTTAGGCAGGGGTACTAACTATGGCTACACCTTC CASSLGRGTNYGYTF
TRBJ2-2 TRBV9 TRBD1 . TGTGCCAGCAGCGCCACAGGGGTTGACACCGGGGAGCTGTTTTTT CASSATGVDTGELFF
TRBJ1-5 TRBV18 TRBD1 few TGTGCCAGCTCTCCTGACAGGGCGGTTCAGCCCCAGCATTTT CASSPDRAVQPQHF
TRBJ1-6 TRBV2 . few TGTGCCACCCGATATTCGGCCCTCCACTTT CATRYSALHF
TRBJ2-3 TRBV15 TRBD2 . TGTGCCACCAGCAGACTGGGACTAGCGGGGAAGACAGATACGCAGTATTTT CATSRLGLAGKTDTQYF
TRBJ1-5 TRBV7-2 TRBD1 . TGTGCCAGCAGCAGCCACCCGACAGGGGAACAGCCCCAGCATTTT CASSSHPTGEQPQHF
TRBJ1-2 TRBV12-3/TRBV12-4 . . TGTGCCAGCAGCCGAGAGGGCTACACCTTC CASSREGYTF
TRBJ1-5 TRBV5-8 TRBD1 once TGTGCCAGCAGTCTAACAGGGGGCAACCAGCCCCAGCATTTT CASSLTGGNQPQHF
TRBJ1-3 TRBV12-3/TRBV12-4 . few TGTGCCAGCAGTCGATCAGAAGGAAACACCATATATTTT CASSRSEGNTIYF
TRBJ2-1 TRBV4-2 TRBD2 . TGTGCCAGCAGCGCGGGGGAAAATGAGCAGTTCTTC CASSAGENEQFF
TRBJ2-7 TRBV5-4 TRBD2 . TGTGCCAGCAGCCCCAGCGGGACCGTTTCCTACGAGCAGTACTTC CASSPSGTVSYEQYF
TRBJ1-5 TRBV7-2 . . TGTGCCAGCAGCCCTCATTCGGGCAATCAGCCCCAGCATTTT CASSPHSGNQPQHF
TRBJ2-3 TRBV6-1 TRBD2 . TGTGCCAGCAGTGAATCTTCGCGGGGGAGCACAGATACGCAGTATTTT CASSESSRGSTDTQYF
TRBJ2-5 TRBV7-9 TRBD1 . TGTGCCAGCAGCTCGACGATGACTACACAGGGGGTGGCAGAGACCCAGTACTTC CASSSTMTTQGVAETQYF
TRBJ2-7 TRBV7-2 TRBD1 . TGTGCCAGCAGCTTAGGTGGGACAGCCTACGAGCAGTACTTC CASSLGGTAYEQYF
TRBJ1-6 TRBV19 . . TGTGCCAGTACCCCGGACTGGAATAGGTCACCCCTCCACTTT CASTPDWNRSPLHF
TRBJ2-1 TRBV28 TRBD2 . TGTGCCAGCAGGGGAGGGCCATCGCCCCATGAGCAGTTCTTC CASRGGPSPHEQFF
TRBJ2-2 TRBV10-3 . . TGTGCCATCAGTGAGAATCGGCAGGGGACGGTGGGAACCGGGGAGCTGTTTTTT CAISENRQGTVGTGELFF
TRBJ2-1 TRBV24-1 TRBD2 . TGTGCCACCAGTGATCTAGCGGGTCCCTACAATGAGCAGTTCTTC CATSDLAGPYNEQFF
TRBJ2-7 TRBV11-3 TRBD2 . TGTGCCAGCAGCTTCCCAGCGGGGGTCTACGAGCAGTACTTC CASSFPAGVYEQYF
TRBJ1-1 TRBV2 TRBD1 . TGTGCCAGCAGCGTGGACAGGGCGAACACTGAAGCTTTCTTT CASSVDRANTEAFF
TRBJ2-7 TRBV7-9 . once TGTGCCAGCAGCTCCTACAGCGGCGAGCAGTACTTC CASSSYSGEQYF